This T cell receptor beta chain stems from a study of CXCR3-negative and CXCR3-positive naive CD8 T cells (dated by TCRdb to about 2019). Regarding the research as a whole: In total, 130 million to 150 million TRB reads were obtained, or roughly 1.5 +/- 0.3 million reads per library. Diversity and physicochemical repertoire analyses covered under twelve donors pooled from two independent experiments. Naive subsets from a handful of donors and memory cells from 3 donors were included in the TRBV-TRBJ cluster analysis. What the research found in general, with its limitations: Both naive subsets had comparably high repertoire diversity, while memory CD8+ T cells had much lower repertoire diversity. Because surface CD5, which has been linked to self-reactivity in mice, was comparable between naive subsets, TCR interaction strength was also inferred from TRB CDR3 physicochemical properties. TRB CDR3s from CXCR3-positive naive cells showed higher hydrophobicity (lower Kidera factor 4), lower energy, and higher strength and volume indices than CXCR3-negative naive cells. Within the same donor, TRBV-TRBJ usage looked similar between naive CXCR3-negative and CXCR3-positive cells, but memory cells had distinct patterns. Freshly isolated PBMCs were used for most assays because CXCR3 expression went down partially after cryopreservation.

The CDR3 measures 16 amino acids from cysteine to phenylalanine. DNA was not recorded. Per the germline V gene, MNHEY is the CDR1 and SVGAGI is the CDR2. As concerns this clonotype: Its binding antigen is unknown.

TCRdb names NextSeq 550 as the instrument used. The Human TCR Profiling Kit (MiLaboratory) was used to make UMI-labeled 5' RACE TRB cDNA libraries. The full amount of extracted RNA was used for cDNA synthesis, and the full amount of resulting cDNA was used for PCR amplification. Libraries were prepared in parallel with an identical number of PCR cycles. The published analysis was carried out like this. MIGEC and MiXCR extracted about 57,000 +/- 9,900 unique UMI-labeled TRB cDNA molecules per library, requiring at least two reads per UMI. On average, each library contained approximately 40,000 +/- 10,000 functional in-frame TRB CDR3 nucleotide clonotypes without stop codons. After each sample was downsampled to 5000 UMI-labeled TRB molecules, VDJtools was used to calculate diversity metrics such as normalized Shannon-Wiener and Chao1. VDJtools computed clonotype-size-weighted physicochemical properties of the central five CDR3 residues: interaction energy, strength, volume and Kidera factor 4. TCRdb reprocessed the raw reads; every CDR3 protein sequence is a single record, and DNA is not supplied. The V and J calls here are based on TCRdb, not the publication. Per the sample table, the count is about 89,000 distinct CDR3 sequences. The ten largest make up 0.5% to 0.55% of the sample.

For every CD8+ T cell subset, under 350,000 cells were flow-sorted straight into RLT lysis buffer, and each subset was sorted in triplicate. To keep memory contaminants out, a stringent definition of naive CD8+ T cells was applied: CD45RO-CCR7+CD27+CD95-. Standard density gradient centrifugation was used to isolate peripheral blood mononuclear cells from buffy coats. A FACSAria III was used to flow-sort naive CXCR3-negative and CXCR3-positive CD8+ T cells. Total RNA was extracted from sorted cells using an RNeasy Mini Kit. The receptor was isolated from a human donor in good health. Some clones in this sample may be carry-over from other donors' samples. Input material: naive CXCR3+ CD8+ T cells from blood. The cell subset or site label corresponds to: CD45RO-CCR7+CD27+CD95- naive CD8+ T cells expressing CXCR3 (TNR3+). The receptor chain draws on TRBV6-5 and TRBJ1-5; TCRdb's D call, TRBD1, is unchecked because there is no DNA. The encoded CDR3 is CASSTLDRVINQPQHF.